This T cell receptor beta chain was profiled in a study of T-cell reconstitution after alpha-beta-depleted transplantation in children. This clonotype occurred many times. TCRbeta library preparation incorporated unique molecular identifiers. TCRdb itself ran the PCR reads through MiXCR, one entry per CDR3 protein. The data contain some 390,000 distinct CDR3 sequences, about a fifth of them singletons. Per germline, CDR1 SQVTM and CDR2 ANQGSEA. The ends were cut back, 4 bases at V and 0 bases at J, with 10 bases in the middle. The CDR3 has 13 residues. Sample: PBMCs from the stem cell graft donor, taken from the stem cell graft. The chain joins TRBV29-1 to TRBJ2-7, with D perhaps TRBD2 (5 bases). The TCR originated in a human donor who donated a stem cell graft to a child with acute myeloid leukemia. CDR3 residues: CSVVYGDSYEQYF. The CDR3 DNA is TGCAGCGTTGTTTACGGGGACTCCTACGAGCAGTACTTC.